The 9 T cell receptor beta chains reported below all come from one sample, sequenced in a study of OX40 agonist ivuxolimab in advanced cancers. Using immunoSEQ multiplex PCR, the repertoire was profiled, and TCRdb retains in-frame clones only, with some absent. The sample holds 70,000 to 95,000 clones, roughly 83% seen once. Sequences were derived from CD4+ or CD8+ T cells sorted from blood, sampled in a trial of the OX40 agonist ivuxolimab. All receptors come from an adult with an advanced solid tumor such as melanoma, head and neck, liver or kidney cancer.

The CDR3 DNA is TGTGCCAGCAGTTTGAGGGACAGCTCAACCGGGGAGCTGTTTTTT. This sequence encodes CASSLRDSSTGELFF. V and J are TRBV2 and TRBJ2-2; the match to TRBD1 covers 7 bases. This CDR3 spans 15 amino acids. Germline-derived CDR1 and CDR2 are SNHLY and FYNNEI. With 5 bases clipped from V and 5 bases from J, the junction kept 8 bases outside the gene matches.

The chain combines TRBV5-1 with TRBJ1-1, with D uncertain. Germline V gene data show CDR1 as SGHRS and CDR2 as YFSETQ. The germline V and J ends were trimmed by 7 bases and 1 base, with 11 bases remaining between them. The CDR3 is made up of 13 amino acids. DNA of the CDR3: TGCGCCAGCGCTTCTGCGGAGAACACTGAAGCTTTCTTT. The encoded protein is CASASAENTEAFF.

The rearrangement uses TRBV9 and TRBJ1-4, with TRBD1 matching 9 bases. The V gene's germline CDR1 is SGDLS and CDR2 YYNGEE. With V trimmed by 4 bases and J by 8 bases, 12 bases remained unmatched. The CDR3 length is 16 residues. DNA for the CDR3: TGTGCCAGCAGCCCCGGGGACGGGACAGGGCAGGAAAAACTGTTTTTT. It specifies CASSPGDGTGQEKLFF.

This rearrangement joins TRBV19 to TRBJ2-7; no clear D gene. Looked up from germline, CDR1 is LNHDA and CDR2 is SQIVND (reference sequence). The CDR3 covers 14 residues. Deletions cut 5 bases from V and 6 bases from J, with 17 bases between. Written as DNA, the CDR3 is TGTGCCAGTAGTGGATCCACTATCGCGTCCGAGCAGTACTTC. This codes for CASSGSTIASEQYF.

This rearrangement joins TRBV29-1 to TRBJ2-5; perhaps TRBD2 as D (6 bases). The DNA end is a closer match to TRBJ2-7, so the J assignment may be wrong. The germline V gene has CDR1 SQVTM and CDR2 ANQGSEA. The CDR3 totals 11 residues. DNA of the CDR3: TGCAGCGTCTTTAGCGGCTACGAGCAGTACTTC. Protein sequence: CSVFSGYEQYF.

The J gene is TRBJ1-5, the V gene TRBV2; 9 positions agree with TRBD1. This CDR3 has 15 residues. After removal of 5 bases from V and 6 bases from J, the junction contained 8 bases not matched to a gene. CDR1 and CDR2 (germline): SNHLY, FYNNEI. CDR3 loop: CASSKQGATGQPQHF. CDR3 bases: TGTGCCAGCAGTAAACAGGGGGCAACGGGTCAGCCCCAGCATTTT.

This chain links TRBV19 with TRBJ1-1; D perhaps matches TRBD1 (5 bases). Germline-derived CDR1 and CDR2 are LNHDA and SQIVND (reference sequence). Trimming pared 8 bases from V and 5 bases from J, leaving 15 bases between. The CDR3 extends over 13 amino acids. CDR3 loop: CASRDQVRTEAFF. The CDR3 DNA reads TGTGCCAGTCGGGACCAAGTTCGAACTGAAGCTTTCTTT.

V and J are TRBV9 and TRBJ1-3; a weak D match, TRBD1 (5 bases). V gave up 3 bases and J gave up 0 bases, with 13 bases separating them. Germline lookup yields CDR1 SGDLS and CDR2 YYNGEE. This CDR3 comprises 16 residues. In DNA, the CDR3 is TGTGCCAGCAGCGACCCCAGGGCGCTCTCTGGAAACACCATATATTTT. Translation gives CASSDPRALSGNTIYF.

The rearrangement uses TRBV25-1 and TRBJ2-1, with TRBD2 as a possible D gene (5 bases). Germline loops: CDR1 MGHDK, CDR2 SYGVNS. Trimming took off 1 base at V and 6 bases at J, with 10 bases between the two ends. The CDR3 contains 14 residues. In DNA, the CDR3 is TGTGCCAGCAGTGAATGGCGGGTTTCCAATGAGCAGTTCTTC. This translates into CASSEWRVSNEQFF.